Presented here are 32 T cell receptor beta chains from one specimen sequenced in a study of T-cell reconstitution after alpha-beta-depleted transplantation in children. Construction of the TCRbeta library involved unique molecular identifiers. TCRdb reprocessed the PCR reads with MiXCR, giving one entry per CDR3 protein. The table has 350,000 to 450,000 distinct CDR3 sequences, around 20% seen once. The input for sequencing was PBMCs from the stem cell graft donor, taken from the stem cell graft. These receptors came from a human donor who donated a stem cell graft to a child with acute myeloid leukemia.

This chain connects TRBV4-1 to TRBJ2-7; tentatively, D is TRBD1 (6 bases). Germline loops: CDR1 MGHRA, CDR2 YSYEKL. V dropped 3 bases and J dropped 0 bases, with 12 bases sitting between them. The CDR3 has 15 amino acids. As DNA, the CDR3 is TGCGCCAGCAGCCACCCAGGGGCCTCCTCCTACGAGCAGTACTTC. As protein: CASSHPGASSYEQYF.

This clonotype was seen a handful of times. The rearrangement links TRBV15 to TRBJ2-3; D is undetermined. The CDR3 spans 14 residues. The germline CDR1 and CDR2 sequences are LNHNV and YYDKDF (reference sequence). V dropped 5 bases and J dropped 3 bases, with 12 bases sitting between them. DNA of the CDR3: TGTGCCACCAGCGTACGTGGGGAAACAGATACGCAGTATTTT. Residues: CATSVRGETDTQYF.

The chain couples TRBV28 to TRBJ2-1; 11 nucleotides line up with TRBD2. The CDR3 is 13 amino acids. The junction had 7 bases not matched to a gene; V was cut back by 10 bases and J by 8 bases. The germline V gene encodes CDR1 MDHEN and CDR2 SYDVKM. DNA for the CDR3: TGTGCCATTAGCGGGAGGGCCAAGGATGAGCAGTTCTTC. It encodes CAISGRAKDEQFF.

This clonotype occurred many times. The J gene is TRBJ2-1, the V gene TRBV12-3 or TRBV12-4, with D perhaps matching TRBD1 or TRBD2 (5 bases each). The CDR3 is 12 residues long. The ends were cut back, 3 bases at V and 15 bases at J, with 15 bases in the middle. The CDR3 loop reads CASSFFRGGGFF. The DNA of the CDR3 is TGTGCCAGCAGTTTTTTTCGGGGCGGTGGGTTCTTC.

This chain's CDR3 is CASSFRRDQPQHF. DNA of the CDR3: TGTGCCAGCAGCTTCCGGAGAGATCAGCCCCAGCATTTT. The chain employs TRBV7-2 and TRBJ1-5; D is undetermined. The germline CDR1 and CDR2 sequences are SGHTA and FQGNSA. Trimming took 3 bases from V and 5 from J, leaving 8 bases between them. This CDR3 has 13 residues.

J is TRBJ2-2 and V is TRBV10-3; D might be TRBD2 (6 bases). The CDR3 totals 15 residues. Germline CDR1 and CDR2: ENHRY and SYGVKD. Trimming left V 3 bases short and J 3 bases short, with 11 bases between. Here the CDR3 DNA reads TGTGCCATCAGTGATAATCCGGGGGACACCGGGGAGCTGTTTTTT. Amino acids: CAISDNPGDTGELFF.

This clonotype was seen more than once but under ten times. As DNA, the CDR3 is TGTGCCACCCGCCGGGCCCTCATGAACACTGAAGCTTTCTTT. Translating it yields CATRRALMNTEAFF. V gene TRBV3-1 combines with J gene TRBJ1-1; D unresolved. The CDR3 is 14 amino acids. The V end lost 10 bases, the J end lost 0 bases, and 15 bases lay between the germline ends. Germline-derived CDR1 and CDR2 are LGHDT and YNNKEL (reference sequence).

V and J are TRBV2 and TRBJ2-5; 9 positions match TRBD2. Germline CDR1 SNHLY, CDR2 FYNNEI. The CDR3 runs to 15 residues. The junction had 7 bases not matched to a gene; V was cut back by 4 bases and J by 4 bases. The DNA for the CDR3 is TGTGCCAGCAGTGTGACAGGGACTAGCAGAGAGACCCAGTACTTC. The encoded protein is CASSVTGTSRETQYF.

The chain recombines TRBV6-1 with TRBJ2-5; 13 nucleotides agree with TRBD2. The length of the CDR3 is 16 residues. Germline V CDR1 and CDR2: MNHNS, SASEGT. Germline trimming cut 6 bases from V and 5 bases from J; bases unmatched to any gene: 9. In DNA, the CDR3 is TGTGCCAGCAGCCCATGGACTAGCGGGAGTGGGGAGACCCAGTACTTC. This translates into CASSPWTSGSGETQYF.

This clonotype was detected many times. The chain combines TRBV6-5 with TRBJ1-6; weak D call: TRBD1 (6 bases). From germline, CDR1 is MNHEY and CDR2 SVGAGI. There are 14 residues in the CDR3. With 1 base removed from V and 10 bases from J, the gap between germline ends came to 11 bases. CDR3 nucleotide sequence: TGTGCCAGCAGTTACTGGGGGGCCGGCTCACCCCTCCACTTT. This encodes CASSYWGAGSPLHF.

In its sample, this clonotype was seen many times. The DNA for the CDR3 is TGCAGCGTTCGACCGGGAAGGGACACTGAAGCTTTCTTT. Amino acid sequence: CSVRPGRDTEAFF. The V call is TRBV29-1, the J call TRBJ1-1; no reliable D call. Germline CDR1 is SQVTM and CDR2 is ANQGSEA. The germline V and J ends were trimmed by 5 bases and 3 bases, with 13 bases remaining between them. The CDR3 sequence is 13 residues long.

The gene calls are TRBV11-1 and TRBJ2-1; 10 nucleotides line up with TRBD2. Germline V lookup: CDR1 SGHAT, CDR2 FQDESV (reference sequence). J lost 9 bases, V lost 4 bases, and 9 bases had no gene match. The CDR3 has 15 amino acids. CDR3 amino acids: CASSWLAGVIIEQFF. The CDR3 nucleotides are TGTGCCAGCAGCTGGCTAGCGGGAGTTATAATTGAGCAGTTCTTC.

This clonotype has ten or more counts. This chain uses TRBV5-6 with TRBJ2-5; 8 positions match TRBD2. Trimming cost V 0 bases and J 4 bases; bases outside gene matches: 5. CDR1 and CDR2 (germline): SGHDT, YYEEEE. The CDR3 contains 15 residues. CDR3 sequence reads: CASSLDGRVGETQYF. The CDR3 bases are TGTGCCAGCAGCTTGGACGGGAGGGTTGGAGAGACCCAGTACTTC.

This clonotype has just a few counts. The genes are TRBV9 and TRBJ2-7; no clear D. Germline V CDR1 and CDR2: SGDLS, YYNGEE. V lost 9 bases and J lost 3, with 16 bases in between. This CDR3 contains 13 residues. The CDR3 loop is CAILSGVHYEQYF. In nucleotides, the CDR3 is TGTGCCATCCTATCAGGTGTCCACTACGAGCAGTACTTC.

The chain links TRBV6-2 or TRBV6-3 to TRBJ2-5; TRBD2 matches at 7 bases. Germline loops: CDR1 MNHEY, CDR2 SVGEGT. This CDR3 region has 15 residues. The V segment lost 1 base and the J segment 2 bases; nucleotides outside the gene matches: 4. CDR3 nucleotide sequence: TGTGCCAGCAGTTACTATCGGGACTATCAAGAGACCCAGTACTTC. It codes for CASSYYRDYQETQYF.

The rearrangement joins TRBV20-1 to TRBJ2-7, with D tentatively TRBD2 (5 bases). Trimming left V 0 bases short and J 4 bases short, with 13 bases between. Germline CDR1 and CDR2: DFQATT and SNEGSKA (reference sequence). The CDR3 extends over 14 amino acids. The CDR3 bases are TGCAGTGCTAGAGATCGTTCGGACTTATACGAGCAGTACTTC. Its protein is CSARDRSDLYEQYF.

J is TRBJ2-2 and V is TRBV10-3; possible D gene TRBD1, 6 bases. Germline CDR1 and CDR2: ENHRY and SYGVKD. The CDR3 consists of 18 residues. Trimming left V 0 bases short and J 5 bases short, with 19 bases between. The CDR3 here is CAISESLLLGQGTGELFF. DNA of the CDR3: TGTGCCATCAGTGAGTCGTTACTCCTGGGGCAGGGGACCGGGGAGCTGTTTTTT.

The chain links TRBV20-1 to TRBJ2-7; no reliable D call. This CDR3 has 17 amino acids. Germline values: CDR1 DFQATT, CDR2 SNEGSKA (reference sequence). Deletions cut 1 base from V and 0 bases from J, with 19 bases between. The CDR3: CSARVPKGSVNSYEQYF. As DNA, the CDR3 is TGCAGTGCTAGAGTCCCAAAAGGCAGCGTAAACTCCTACGAGCAGTACTTC.

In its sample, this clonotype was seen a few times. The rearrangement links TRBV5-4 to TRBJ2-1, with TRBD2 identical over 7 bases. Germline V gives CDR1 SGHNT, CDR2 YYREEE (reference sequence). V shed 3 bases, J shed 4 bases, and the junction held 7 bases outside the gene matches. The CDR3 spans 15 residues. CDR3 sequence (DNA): TGTGCCAGCAGCTGGCGTGGGGGGGTATACAATGAGCAGTTCTTC. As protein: CASSWRGGVYNEQFF.

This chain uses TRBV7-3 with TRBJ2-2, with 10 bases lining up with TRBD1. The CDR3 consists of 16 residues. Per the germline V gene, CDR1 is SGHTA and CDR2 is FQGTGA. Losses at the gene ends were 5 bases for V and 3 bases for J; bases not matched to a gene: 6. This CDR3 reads CASSLTGTGDTGELFF. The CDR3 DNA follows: TGTGCCAGCAGCCTGACCGGGACAGGGGACACCGGGGAGCTGTTTTTT.

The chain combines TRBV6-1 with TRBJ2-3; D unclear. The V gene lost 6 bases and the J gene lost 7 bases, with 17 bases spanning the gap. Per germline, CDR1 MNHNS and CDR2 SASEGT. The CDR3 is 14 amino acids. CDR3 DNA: TGTGCCAGCAGACCCCCGGGTGGCCGTAATACGCAGTATTTT. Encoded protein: CASRPPGGRNTQYF.

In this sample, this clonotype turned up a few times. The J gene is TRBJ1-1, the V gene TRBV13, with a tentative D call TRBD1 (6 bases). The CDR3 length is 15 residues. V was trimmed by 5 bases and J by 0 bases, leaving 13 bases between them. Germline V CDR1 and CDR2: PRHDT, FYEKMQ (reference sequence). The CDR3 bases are TGTGCCAGCAGCATTAGTAACAGGGTGAACACTGAAGCTTTCTTT. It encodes CASSISNRVNTEAFF.

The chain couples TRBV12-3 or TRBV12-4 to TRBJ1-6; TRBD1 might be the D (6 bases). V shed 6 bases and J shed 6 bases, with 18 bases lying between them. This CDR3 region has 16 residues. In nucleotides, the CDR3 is TGTGCCAGCAGCCCAAATCCGGGACAACCTAATTCACCCCTCCACTTT. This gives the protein CASSPNPGQPNSPLHF.

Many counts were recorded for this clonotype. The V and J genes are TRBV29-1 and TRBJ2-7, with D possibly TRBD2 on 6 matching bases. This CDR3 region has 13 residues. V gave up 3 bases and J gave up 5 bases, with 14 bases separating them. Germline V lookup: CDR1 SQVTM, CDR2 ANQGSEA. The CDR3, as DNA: TGCAGCGTTGAGGGACTCCTCCCGGACGAGCAGTACTTC. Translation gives CSVEGLLPDEQYF.

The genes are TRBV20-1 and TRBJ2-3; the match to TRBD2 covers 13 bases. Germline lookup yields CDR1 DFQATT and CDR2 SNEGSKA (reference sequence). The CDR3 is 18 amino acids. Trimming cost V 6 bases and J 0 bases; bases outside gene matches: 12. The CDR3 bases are TGCAGTGCCGAAAGATGGACTAGCGGGAGTGGTAGCACAGATACGCAGTATTTT. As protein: CSAERWTSGSGSTDTQYF.

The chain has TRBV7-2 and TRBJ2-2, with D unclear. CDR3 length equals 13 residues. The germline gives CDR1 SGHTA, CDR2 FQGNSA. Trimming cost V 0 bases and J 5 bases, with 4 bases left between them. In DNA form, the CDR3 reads TGTGCCAGCAGCTTAGCCATGACCGGGGAGCTGTTTTTT. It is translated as CASSLAMTGELFF.

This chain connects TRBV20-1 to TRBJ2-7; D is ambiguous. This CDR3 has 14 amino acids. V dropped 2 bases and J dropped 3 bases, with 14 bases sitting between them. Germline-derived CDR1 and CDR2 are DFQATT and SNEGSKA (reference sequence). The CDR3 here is CSARSSFTHYEQYF. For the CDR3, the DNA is TGCAGTGCTAGATCTAGTTTCACACACTACGAGCAGTACTTC.

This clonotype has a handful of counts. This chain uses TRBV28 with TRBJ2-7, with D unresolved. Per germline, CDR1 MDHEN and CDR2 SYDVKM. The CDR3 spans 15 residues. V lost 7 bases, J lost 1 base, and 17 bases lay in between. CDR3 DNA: TGTGCCAGCAAAAGTGGCGCAACACCGTCCTACGAGCAGTACTTC. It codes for CASKSGATPSYEQYF.

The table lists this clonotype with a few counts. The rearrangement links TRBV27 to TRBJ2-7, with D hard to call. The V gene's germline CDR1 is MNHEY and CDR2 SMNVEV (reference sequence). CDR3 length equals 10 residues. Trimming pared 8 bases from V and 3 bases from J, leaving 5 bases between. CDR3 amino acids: CASGYYEQYF. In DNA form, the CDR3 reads TGTGCCAGCGGGTACTACGAGCAGTACTTC.

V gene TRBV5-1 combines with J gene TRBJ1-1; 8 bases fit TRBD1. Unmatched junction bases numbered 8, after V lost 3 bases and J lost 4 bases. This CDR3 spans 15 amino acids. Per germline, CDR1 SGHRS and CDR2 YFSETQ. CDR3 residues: CASSWTGTSGTEAFF. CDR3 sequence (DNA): TGCGCCAGCAGCTGGACAGGGACGTCGGGCACTGAAGCTTTCTTT.

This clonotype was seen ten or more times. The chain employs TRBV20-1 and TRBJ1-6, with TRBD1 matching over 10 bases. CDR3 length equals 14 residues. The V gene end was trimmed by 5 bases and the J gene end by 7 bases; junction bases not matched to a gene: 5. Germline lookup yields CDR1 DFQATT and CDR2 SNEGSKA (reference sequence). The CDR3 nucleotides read TGCAGTGCTCCTACGGACAGGGGGAATTCACCCCTCCACTTT. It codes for CSAPTDRGNSPLHF.

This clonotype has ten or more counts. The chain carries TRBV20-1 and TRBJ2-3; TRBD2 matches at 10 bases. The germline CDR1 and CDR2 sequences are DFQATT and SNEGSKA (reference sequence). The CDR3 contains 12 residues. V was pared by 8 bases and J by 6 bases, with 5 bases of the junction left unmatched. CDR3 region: CSLAGEADTQYF. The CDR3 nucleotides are TGCAGTCTAGCGGGAGAGGCGGATACGCAGTATTTT.